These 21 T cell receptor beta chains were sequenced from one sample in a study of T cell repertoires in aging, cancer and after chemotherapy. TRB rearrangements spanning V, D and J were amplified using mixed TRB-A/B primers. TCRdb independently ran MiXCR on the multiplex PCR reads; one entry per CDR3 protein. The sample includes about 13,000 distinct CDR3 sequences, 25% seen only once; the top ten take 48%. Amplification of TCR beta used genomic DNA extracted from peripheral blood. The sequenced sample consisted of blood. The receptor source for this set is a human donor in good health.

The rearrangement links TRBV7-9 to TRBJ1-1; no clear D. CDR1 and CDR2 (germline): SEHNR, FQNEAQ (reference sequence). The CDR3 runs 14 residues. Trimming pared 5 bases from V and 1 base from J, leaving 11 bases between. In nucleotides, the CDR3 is TGTGCCAGCAGCCCACGATGGGGGAACACTGAAGCTTTCTTT. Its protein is CASSPRWGNTEAFF.

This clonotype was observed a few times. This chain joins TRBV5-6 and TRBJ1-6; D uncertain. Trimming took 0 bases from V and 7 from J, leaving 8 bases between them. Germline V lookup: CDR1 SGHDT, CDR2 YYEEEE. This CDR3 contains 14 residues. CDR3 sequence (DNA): TGTGCCAGCAGCTTGGCCATGGGCAATTCACCCCTCCACTTT. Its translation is CASSLAMGNSPLHF. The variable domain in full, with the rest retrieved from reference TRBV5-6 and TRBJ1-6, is DAGVTQSPTHLIKTRGQQVTLRCSPKSGHDTVSWYQQALGQGPQFIFQYYEEEERQRGNFPDRFSGHQFPNYSSELNVNALLLGDSALYLCASSLAMGNSPLHFGNGTRLTVT.

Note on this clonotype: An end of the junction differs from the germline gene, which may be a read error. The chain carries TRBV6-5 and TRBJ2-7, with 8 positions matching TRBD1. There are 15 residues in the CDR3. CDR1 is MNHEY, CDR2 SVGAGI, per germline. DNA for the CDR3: TGTGCCAGCACAGTGGGCGGACAGGGTCCCTACAAGCAGTACTTC. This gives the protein CASTVGGQGPYKQYF.

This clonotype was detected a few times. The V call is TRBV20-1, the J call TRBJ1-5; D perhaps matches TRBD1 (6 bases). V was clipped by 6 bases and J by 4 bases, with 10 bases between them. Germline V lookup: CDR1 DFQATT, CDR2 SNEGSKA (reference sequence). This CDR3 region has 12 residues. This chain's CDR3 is CSARGQNQPQHF. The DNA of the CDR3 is TGCAGTGCCAGGGGCCAAAATCAGCCCCAGCATTTT.

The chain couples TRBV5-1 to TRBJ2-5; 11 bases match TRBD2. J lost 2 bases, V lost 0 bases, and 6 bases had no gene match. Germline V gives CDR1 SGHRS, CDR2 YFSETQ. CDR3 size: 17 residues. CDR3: CASSLVGSGGGQETQYF. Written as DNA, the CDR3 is TGCGCCAGCAGCTTGGTAGGTAGCGGGGGGGGACAAGAGACCCAGTACTTC.

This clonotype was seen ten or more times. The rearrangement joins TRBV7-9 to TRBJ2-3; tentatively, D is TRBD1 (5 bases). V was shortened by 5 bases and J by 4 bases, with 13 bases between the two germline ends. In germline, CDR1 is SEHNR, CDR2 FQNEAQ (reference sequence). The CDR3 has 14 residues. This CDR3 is CASSTVQGADTQYF. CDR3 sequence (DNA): TGTGCCAGCAGCACGGTTCAGGGTGCAGATACGCAGTATTTT.

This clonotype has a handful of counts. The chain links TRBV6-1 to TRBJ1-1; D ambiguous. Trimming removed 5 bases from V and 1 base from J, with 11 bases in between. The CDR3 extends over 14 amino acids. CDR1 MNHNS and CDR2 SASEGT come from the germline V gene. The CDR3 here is CASSTRSKNTEAFF. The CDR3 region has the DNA TGTGCCAGCAGTACCCGCTCTAAGAACACTGAAGCTTTCTTT.

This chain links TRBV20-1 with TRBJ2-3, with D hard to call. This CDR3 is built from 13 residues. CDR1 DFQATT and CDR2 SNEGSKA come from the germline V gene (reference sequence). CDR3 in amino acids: CSPRTGSPDTQYF. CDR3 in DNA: TGCAGCCCGAGAACGGGTAGCCCAGATACGCAGTATTTT.

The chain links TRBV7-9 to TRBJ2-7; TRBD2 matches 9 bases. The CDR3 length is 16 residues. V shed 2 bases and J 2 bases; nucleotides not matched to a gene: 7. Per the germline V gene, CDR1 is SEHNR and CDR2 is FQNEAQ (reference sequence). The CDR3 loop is CASSLSFSGGAYEQYF. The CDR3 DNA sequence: TGTGCCAGCAGCTTAAGTTTTAGCGGGGGTGCCTACGAGCAGTACTTC.

CDR3 loop: CASSARAMYSGNTIYF. The CDR3, as DNA: TGTGCCAGCAGTGCCCGGGCCATGTACTCTGGAAACACCATATATTTT. The J gene is TRBJ1-3, the V gene TRBV6-5, with D unresolved. The germline CDR1 and CDR2 sequences are MNHEY and SVGAGI. V shed 5 bases and J shed 0 bases, with 14 bases lying between them. The CDR3 consists of 16 residues.

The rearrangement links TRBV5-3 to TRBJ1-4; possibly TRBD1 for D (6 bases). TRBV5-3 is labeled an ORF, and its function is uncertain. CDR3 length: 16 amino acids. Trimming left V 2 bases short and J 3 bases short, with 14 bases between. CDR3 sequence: CARSFHQTGANEKLFF. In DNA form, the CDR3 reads TGTGCCAGAAGCTTCCATCAGACAGGCGCTAATGAAAAACTGTTTTTT.

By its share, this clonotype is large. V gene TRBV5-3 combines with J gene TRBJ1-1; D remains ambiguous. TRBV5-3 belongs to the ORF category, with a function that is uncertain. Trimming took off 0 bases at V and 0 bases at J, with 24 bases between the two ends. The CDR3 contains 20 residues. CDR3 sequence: CARSLVSIVGRIGMNTEAFF. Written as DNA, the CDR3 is TGTGCCAGAAGCTTGGTTAGTATCGTTGGCAGAATCGGCATGAACACTGAAGCTTTCTTT.

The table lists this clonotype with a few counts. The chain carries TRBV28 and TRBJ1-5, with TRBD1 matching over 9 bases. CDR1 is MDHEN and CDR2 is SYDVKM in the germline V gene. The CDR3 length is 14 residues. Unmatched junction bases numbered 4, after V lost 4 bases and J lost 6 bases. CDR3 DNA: TGTGCCAGCAGTTGGACAGGGGACCTTCAGCCCCAGCATTTT. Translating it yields CASSWTGDLQPQHF.

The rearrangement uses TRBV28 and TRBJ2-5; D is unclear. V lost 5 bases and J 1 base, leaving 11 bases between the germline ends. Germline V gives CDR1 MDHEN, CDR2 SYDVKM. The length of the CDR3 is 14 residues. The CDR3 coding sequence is TGTGCCAGCAGTCCTGGACGGCTCCAAGAGACCCAGTACTTC. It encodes CASSPGRLQETQYF. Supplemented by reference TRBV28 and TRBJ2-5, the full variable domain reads DVKVTQSSRYLVKRTGEKVFLECVQDMDHENMFWYRQDPGLGLRLIYFSYDVKMKEKGDIPEGYSVSREKKERFSLILESASTNQTSMYLCASSPGRLQETQYFGPGTRLLVL.

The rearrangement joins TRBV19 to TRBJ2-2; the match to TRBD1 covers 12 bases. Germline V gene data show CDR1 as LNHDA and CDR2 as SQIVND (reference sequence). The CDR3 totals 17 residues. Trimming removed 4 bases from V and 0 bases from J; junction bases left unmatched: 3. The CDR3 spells CASSRGQGAANTGELFF. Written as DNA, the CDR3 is TGTGCCAGTAGTAGGGGACAGGGGGCCGCGAACACCGGGGAGCTGTTTTTT.

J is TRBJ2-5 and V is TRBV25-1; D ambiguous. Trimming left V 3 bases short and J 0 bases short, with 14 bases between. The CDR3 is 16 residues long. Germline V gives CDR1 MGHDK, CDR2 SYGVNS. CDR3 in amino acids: CASSDDVGLYQETQYF. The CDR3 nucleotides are TGTGCCAGCAGTGACGACGTAGGCCTGTACCAAGAGACCCAGTACTTC.

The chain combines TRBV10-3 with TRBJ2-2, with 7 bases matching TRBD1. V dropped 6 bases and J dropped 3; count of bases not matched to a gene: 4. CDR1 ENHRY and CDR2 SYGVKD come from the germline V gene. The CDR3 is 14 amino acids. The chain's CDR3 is CAISTGQHTGELFF. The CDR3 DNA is TGTGCCATCAGCACGGGACAGCACACCGGGGAGCTGTTTTTT.

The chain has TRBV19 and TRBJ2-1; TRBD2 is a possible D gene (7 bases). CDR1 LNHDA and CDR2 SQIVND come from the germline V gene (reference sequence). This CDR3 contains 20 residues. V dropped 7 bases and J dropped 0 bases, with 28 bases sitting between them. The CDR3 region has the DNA TGTGCCAGTACGGGCAGGGTGGTTGGGGGGGCCCAGAGCTCCTACAATGAGCAGTTCTTC. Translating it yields CASTGRVVGGAQSSYNEQFF.

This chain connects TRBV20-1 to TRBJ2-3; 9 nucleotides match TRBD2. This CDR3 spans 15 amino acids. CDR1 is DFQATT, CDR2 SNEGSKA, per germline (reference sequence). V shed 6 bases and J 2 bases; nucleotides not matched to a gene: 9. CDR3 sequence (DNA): TGCAGTGCCGAGAAGCCTAGCGGGGTCACAGATACGCAGTATTTT. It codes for CSAEKPSGVTDTQYF.

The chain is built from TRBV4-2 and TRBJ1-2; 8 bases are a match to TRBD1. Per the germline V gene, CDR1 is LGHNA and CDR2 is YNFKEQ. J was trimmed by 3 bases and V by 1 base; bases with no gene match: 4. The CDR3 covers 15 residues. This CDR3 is CASSQAGGSDYGYTF. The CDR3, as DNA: TGTGCCAGCAGCCAAGCAGGGGGCAGCGACTATGGCTACACCTTC.

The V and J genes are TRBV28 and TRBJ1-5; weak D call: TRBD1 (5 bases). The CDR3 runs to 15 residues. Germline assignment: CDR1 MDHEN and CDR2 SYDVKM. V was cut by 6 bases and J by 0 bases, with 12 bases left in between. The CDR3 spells CASRQPGSSNQPQHF. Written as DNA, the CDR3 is TGTGCCAGCAGACAACCAGGGAGTAGCAATCAGCCCCAGCATTTT.